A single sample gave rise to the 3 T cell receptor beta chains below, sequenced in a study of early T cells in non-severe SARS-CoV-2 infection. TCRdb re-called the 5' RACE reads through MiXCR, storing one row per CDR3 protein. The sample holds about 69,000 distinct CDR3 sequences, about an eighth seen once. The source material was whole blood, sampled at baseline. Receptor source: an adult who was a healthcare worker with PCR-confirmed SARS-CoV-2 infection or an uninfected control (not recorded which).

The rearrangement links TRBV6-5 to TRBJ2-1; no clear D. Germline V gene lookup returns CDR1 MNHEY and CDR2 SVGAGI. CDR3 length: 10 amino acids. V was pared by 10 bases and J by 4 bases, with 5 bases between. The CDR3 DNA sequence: TGTGCCACCGGATACAATGAGCAGTTCTTC. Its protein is CATGYNEQFF.

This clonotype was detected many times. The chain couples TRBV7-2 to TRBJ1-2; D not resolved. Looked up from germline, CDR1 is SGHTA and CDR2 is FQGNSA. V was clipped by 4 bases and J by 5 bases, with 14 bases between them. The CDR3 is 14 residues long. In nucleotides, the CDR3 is TGTGCCAGCAGCTCGAGGGTTGATCCTTATGGCTACACCTTC. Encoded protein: CASSSRVDPYGYTF. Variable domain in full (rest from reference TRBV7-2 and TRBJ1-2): GAGVSQSPSNKVTEKGKDVELRCDPISGHTALYWYRQSLGQGLEFLIYFQGNSAPDKSGLPSDRFSAERTGGSVSTLTIQRTQQEDSAVYLCASSSRVDPYGYTFGSGTRLTVV.

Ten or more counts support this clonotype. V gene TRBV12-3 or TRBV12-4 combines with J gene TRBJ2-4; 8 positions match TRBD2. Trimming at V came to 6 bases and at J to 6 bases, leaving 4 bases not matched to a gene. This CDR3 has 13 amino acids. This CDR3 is CASRPTSANIQYF. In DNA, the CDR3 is TGTGCCAGCAGACCGACTAGCGCAAACATTCAGTACTTC.